Each of the 8 T cell receptor beta chains below was sequenced from the same sample in a study of cytomegalovirus exposure and HLA in healthy donors. Clones were sequenced by immunoSEQ multiplex PCR, and TCRdb holds only the in-frame ones, with some missing. This sample has roughly 70,000 clones, with around 97% found just once. Sequenced sample: PBMCs. All receptors come from a woman between 18 and 29 years old in good health and CMV-seropositive.

The rearrangement joins TRBV23-1 to TRBJ2-7; D possibly corresponds to TRBD2 (5 bases). TRBV23-1 is an ORF for which the function is uncertain. This CDR3 contains 13 residues. The V gene lost 4 bases and the J gene lost 2 bases, with 9 bases spanning the gap. The CDR3 here is CASSRRGTYEQYF. CDR3 nucleotides: TGCGCCAGCAGTCGTAGAGGGACCTACGAGCAGTACTTC.

This clone was recorded once. The chain employs TRBV30 and TRBJ2-1, with a weak D call TRBD2 (6 bases). Germline V gives CDR1 GTSNPN, CDR2 SVGIG (reference sequence). The V end lost 4 bases, the J end lost 0 bases, and 13 bases lay between the germline ends. This CDR3 has 15 residues. The CDR3: CAWTVAGSSYNEQFF. CDR3 DNA: TGTGCCTGGACCGTGGCGGGAAGCTCCTACAATGAGCAGTTCTTC.

The chain is built from TRBV5-8 and TRBJ2-3; 7 bases are shared with TRBD1. V was pared by 4 bases and J by 2 bases, with 7 bases of the junction left unmatched. Germline loops: CDR1 SGHTS, CDR2 YDEGEE. This CDR3 is 15 amino acids long. In DNA, the CDR3 is TGTGCCAGCAGCCACCGGGACAGACCCACAGATACGCAGTATTTT. It encodes CASSHRDRPTDTQYF.

The chain uses TRBV5-1 and TRBJ2-5; 8 positions agree with TRBD2. This CDR3 has 17 residues. After removal of 4 bases from V and 5 bases from J, the junction contained 16 bases not matched to a gene. From germline, CDR1 is SGHRS and CDR2 YFSETQ. This CDR3 is CASSPREGGRGRETQYF. CDR3 nucleotide sequence: TGCGCCAGCAGCCCCCGGGAGGGCGGGAGAGGACGGGAGACCCAGTACTTC.

CDR3 nucleotide sequence: TGTGCCAGCAGCCAAATACTAGCGGGAGGGCCTATCGAGCAGTACTTC. Its protein is CASSQILAGGPIEQYF. The rearrangement joins TRBV7-2 to TRBJ2-7, with TRBD2 identical over 13 bases. The CDR3 covers 16 residues. Unmatched junction bases numbered 10, after V lost 5 bases and J lost 6 bases. CDR1 and CDR2 from the germline V gene are SGHTA and FQGNSA.

V is TRBV5-4 and J is TRBJ2-7, with 10 bases that match TRBD2. CDR1 SGHNT and CDR2 YYREEE come from the germline V gene (reference sequence). V lost 3 bases, J lost 2 bases, and 5 bases stayed unmatched. CDR3 size: 15 residues. Here the CDR3 DNA reads TGTGCCAGCAGCTCCTCTAGCGGGAGCACCTACGAGCAGTACTTC. Translated: CASSSSSGSTYEQYF.

V gene TRBV30 combines with J gene TRBJ1-1; no clear D gene. The V gene lost 0 bases and the J gene lost 1 base, with 6 bases spanning the gap. From germline, CDR1 is GTSNPN and CDR2 SVGIG (reference sequence). The CDR3 runs to 13 residues. For the CDR3, the DNA is TGTGCCTGGAGTGTATTAGCGAACACTGAAGCTTTCTTT. Translating it yields CAWSVLANTEAFF.

The V and J genes are TRBV5-1 and TRBJ1-5; 9 nucleotides line up with TRBD1. This CDR3 contains 15 residues. Trimming at V came to 0 bases and at J to 4 bases, leaving 2 bases not matched to a gene. The germline CDR1 and CDR2 sequences are SGHRS and YFSETQ. CDR3 residues: CASSLETGGNQPQHF. The CDR3 coding sequence is TGCGCCAGCAGCTTGGAGACAGGGGGGAATCAGCCCCAGCATTTT.